This TCR beta chain was sequenced in a study of shared clonotypes between healthy human individuals (dated by TCRdb to the early 2020s). About the investigation overall: The cohort comprised a couple of women and a few men aged 18 to 49 years. Each donor's leukapheresis produced roughly between roughly 0.85 and 10 billion PBMCs. For each donor, CD4 naive and CD4 memory were each run on three plates, CD8 naive on two plates, and CD8 memory on one plate. Different laboratories and diverse techniques were used to prepare libraries and sequence TCR repertoires, to increase sequencing depth and limit assay-specific biases. The study deeply sequenced blood TCR repertoires of about 5 healthy adults to estimate repertoire size and the extent of clonotype sharing between individuals. Results the study describes overall, beyond this receptor: Naive subsets generally had larger estimated clonotype richness than memory subsets did. When a few donors were compared, the shared fraction of clonotypes was about 5% for naive CD4, about 4% for naive CD8, about 2.5% for memory CD4, and less than 0.45% for memory CD8. Sampling was restricted to blood, and TCR repertoires in tissues likely differ from the TCR repertoires found in blood. Because the study included a small number of donors, the genetic and exposure-history diversity represented was limited. Even with the large sequencing depth, rarefaction of the sorted-subset datasets indicated that sequencing was incomplete. Pairwise subsampling led to the expectation that sequencing depth would affect the degree of clonotype sharing among donors. Compared with non-shared clonotypes, clonotypes shared by all four sorted-subset donors had higher generation probabilities.

CDR1 and CDR2 are drawn from the germline V gene (reference sequence): MNHNY, SVGAGI. Its CDR3 holds 15 amino acids, cysteine through phenylalanine. The kept DNA is CDR3 alone, 45 bases in frame from the first base. The junction shows trimming of 4 bases on V and 3 bases on J, and the gene matches do not reach 8 bases of it. A remark on this clone: The antigen this receptor binds is unknown. No much larger clone is present one base from it, and per-base qualities are unavailable.

CD8 naive samples consisted of CD45RO-negative cells that were positively selected for CCR7, yielding a CD45RA+CCR7+ population without TemRA cells. The donors were healthy, HIV-negative adults with no recently reported acute infections or vaccinations. Only Caucasian adults living in Nashville, Tennessee, USA were represented among the donors. After blood collection by leukapheresis, PBMCs were isolated using Ficoll-Histopaque density gradient centrifugation and then cryopreserved in the vapor phase of liquid nitrogen. Analytical flow cytometry was used to check the purity and quantity of each magnetically sorted T cell population. Each sorted fraction had its genomic DNA isolated and then quantified by UV absorbance on a Nanodrop 2000c. Using the deep immunoSEQ assay, multiplex PCR amplified TCR CDR3 regions from genomic DNA. For each cell subset, the extracted genomic DNA was distributed evenly across all wells of several immunoSEQ 96-well plates, and each plate served as one replicate. For sorted subsets, approximately 200 ng of genomic DNA, equivalent to 25,000 to 30,000 T cell genomes, went into each replicate PCR. Purified libraries were quantified with a Qubit 3.0 fluorometer, sized on a Bioanalyzer 2100, and re-quantified with the KAPA Library Quantification kit. Every immunoSEQ 96-well plate was sequenced on a dedicated single-read 150-cycle Illumina NextSeq 550 flow cell. The study's own analysis went as follows. Because only junctional sequences without quality scores were contained in the immunoSEQ output, filtering matching that applied to full-length reads could not be performed. Sequences were annotated with PyIR, a Python wrapper for IgBLAST v1.9, using IMGT germline references to assign V/J genes and CDR3. Any read was removed if the V/J assignment was weak (E-value above 1e-6), the CDR3 was missing, or the read contained stop codons, out-of-frame junctions, or ambiguous translated residues. A V3J clonotype was defined by an identical inferred V gene, J gene, and CDR3 amino acid sequence. To compute the percentage overlap between repertoires, the number of shared unique clonotypes was divided by the size of the smaller repertoire. RTK rarefaction, the Chao1 estimator, and Recon v2.1 estimates of unobserved clonotypes were used to assess repertoire richness. Generation probabilities for all TCRbeta clonotypes obtained by the gDNA method from a handful of donors were computed using OLGA. In TCRdb, the immuneACCESS table is reduced to in-frame sequences with V and J assigned. These tables do not hold every clone; where another copy was compared, an unresolved V gene accounts for under half, and the others remain unexplained. V, J and clone size were drawn from that table, and D and trimming were deduced from the DNA. Recorded for this sample are about 2.1 million clones; around 93% of them occurred a single time. Around 1.7% of the sample belongs to the ten largest clones.

The receptor's source is a man aged 18 to 30 in good health. Some clones in this sample may be carry-over from other donors' samples. The sequenced sample consisted of naive CD8+ T cells from PBMCs. The cell subset or site label on this specimen signifies: CD45RA+CCR7+. The chain is assembled from TRBV6-6 and TRBJ1-1; 7 bases in between match TRBD1. The CDR3 reads as follows: CASSSDRESHTEAFF. In nucleotides, the sequence is TGTGCCAGCAGTTCTGACAGGGAGTCGCACACTGAAGCTTTCTTT.